Presented here are 10 T cell receptor beta chains from one specimen sequenced in a study of tumour-infiltrating T cells in Burkitt lymphoma. Sequencing was performed with immunoSEQ multiplex PCR; in TCRdb, only in-frame clones are kept and a portion is missing. Here the sample spans 13,000 to 15,000 clones, roughly 85% being singletons. Sequencing input: tumor tissue. All receptors come from a human donor with diffuse large B-cell lymphoma.

The sample holds one count of this clone. The chain joins TRBV2 to TRBJ1-1, with D hard to call. The CDR3 extends over 13 amino acids. Germline assignment: CDR1 SNHLY and CDR2 FYNNEI. Trimming removed 6 bases from V and 11 bases from J, with 19 bases in between. The CDR3 nucleotides read TGTGCCAGCAGCCTGGGAGTCCCGACGAAGGCTTTCTTT. Its translation: CASSLGVPTKAFF.

J is TRBJ1-1 and V is TRBV5-1; 7 nucleotides line up with TRBD1. CDR3 length equals 18 residues. Trimming removed 0 bases from V and 0 bases from J; junction bases left unmatched: 11. Germline V lookup: CDR1 SGHRS, CDR2 YFSETQ. The DNA of the CDR3 is TGCGCCAGCAGCTTGGGACAGGGACCCTTTGGGGTGAACACTGAAGCTTTCTTT. Translated, it gives CASSLGQGPFGVNTEAFF.

The chain recombines TRBV6-5 with TRBJ1-2; 7 bases agree with TRBD1. Trimming at V came to 5 bases and at J to 4 bases, leaving 4 bases not matched to a gene. Germline V CDR1 and CDR2: MNHEY, SVGAGI. This CDR3 contains 13 residues. The CDR3 DNA reads TGTGCCAGCAGTCAGGGGACAGCCTATGGCTACACCTTC. The encoded protein is CASSQGTAYGYTF.

The V gene is TRBV2, the J gene TRBJ1-2, with D possibly TRBD1 on 5 matching bases. CDR1 and CDR2 (germline): SNHLY, FYNNEI. The CDR3 spans 14 residues. V shed 2 bases and J shed 8 bases, with 15 bases lying between them. This chain's CDR3 is CASSEMGVGIGYTF. The CDR3 nucleotides are TGTGCCAGCAGTGAAATGGGGGTGGGTATAGGCTACACCTTC.

The rearrangement links TRBV6-4 to TRBJ2-3; 7 bases are shared with TRBD1. Germline V lookup: CDR1 MRHNA, CDR2 SNTAGT. The J segment lost 3 bases and the V segment lost 6 bases, leaving 9 bases of the junction unmatched. This CDR3 has 15 residues. CDR3 nucleotide sequence: TGTGCCAGCAGCCTACTCGGACAGGTTACAGATACGCAGTATTTT. This translates into CASSLLGQVTDTQYF.

The V and J genes are TRBV29-1 and TRBJ1-1; 9 bases align to TRBD1. The V and J ends lost 3 bases and 5 bases, in that order; junction bases with no gene match: 7. Germline loops: CDR1 SQVTM, CDR2 ANQGSEA. This CDR3 has 14 residues. CDR3 in amino acids: CSVDPYGTGTEAFF. Written as DNA, the CDR3 is TGCAGCGTTGATCCCTATGGGACAGGGACTGAAGCTTTCTTT.

With respect to this clone: The junction differs from germline at one of its ends, possibly a read error. The chain joins TRBV28 to TRBJ1-1; the D gene is possibly TRBD1 (5 bases). CDR3 length: 14 residues. The V gene's germline CDR1 is MDHEN and CDR2 SYDVKM. The CDR3 DNA reads TGTGCTAGCACTAAGACAGCTCCAAACACTGAAGCTTTCTTT. As protein: CASTKTAPNTEAFF.

The chain couples TRBV7-3 to TRBJ2-3; 7 nucleotides align to TRBD1. With V trimmed by 0 bases and J by 2 bases, 11 bases remained unmatched. This CDR3 is built from 18 residues. CDR1 and CDR2 (germline): SGHTA, FQGTGA. CDR3 nucleotides: TGTGCCAGCAGCTTAACGTCTGCCACAGGGGCTATCACAGATACGCAGTATTTT. Amino acid sequence: CASSLTSATGAITDTQYF.

V and J are TRBV9 and TRBJ2-3; D remains unclear. The ends were cut back, 4 bases at V and 6 bases at J, with 15 bases in the middle. Germline V CDR1 and CDR2: SGDLS, YYNGEE. There are 14 residues in the CDR3. The CDR3 region has the DNA TGTGCCAGCAGCCCCCCGACCGATTCGGATACGCAGTATTTT. Translation: CASSPPTDSDTQYF.

This chain joins TRBV19 and TRBJ2-3; D remains ambiguous. Germline CDR1 is LNHDA and CDR2 is SQIVND (reference sequence). V shed 4 bases and J shed 3 bases, with 2 bases lying between them. This CDR3 spans 11 amino acids. CDR3 sequence reads: CASSRTDTQYF. The CDR3 DNA follows: TGTGCCAGTAGTAGGACAGATACGCAGTATTTT.